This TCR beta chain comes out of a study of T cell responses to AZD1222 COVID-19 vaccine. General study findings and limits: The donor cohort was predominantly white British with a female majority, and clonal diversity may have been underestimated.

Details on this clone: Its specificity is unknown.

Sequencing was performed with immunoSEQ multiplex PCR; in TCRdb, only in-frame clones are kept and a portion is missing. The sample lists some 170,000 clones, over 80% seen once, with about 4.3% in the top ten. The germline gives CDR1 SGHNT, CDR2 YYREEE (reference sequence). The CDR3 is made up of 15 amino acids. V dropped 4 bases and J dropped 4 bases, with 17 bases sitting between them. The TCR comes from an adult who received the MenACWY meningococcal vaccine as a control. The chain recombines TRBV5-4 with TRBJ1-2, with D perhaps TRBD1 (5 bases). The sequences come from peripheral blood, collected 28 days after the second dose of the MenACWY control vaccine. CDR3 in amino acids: CASSQGSGDPYGYTF. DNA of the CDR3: TGTGCCAGCAGCCAAGGATCCGGGGACCCCTATGGCTACACCTTC. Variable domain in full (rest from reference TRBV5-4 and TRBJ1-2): ETGVTQSPTHLIKTRGQQVTLRCSSQSGHNTVSWYQQALGQGPQFIFQYYREEENGRGNFPPRFSGLQFPNYSSELNVNALELDDSALYLCASSQGSGDPYGYTFGSGTRLTVV.